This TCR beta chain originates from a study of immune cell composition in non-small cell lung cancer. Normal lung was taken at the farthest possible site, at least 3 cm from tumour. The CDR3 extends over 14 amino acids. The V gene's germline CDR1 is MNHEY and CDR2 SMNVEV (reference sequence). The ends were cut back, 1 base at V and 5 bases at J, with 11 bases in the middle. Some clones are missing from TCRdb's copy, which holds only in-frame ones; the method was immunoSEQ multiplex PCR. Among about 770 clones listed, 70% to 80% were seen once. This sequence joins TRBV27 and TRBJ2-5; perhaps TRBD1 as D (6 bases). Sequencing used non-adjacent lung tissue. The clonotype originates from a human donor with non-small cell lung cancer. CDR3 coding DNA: TGTGCCAGCAGTTTATTGGGGGCCGGGGAGACCCAGTACTTC. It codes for CASSLLGAGETQYF.